This TCR beta chain was sequenced during a study of cytomegalovirus exposure and HLA in healthy donors. Across the whole study: About 80 million unique TCRs from HLA-typed donors made up an early data release. Study results and caveats: Most subjects had HLA-A and HLA-B alleles reportedly predicted accurately by TCR beta sequences.

This CDR3 has 15 residues. Germline CDR1 and CDR2: MDHEN and SYDVKM. Trimming removed 5 bases from V and 9 bases from J, with 20 bases in between. The PCR contained 60 Vbeta and 13 Jbeta primers. The data were produced by immunoSEQ multiplex PCR, yet TCRdb's version contains in-frame clones alone and is incomplete. The sample lists about 160,000 clones; 80% to 90% were seen once. Concerning this clone itself: Its antigen is unidentified.

The sample was PBMCs. The chain links TRBV28 to TRBJ2-4, with TRBD2 as a possible D gene (6 bases). The source is a man aged 45-60 years in good health and CMV-seropositive. In nucleotides, the CDR3 is TGTGCCAGCAGTCCCACGCAGGCGGGGAATTCCATTCAGTACTTC. Translating it yields CASSPTQAGNSIQYF.